This TCR beta chain originates from a study of blood T cell repertoires in COVID-19 (dated by TCRdb to the early 2020s). With regard to the full study: Samples from collaborators originated in the United States, Italy and Spain and spanned both the acute and convalescent phases of COVID-19. The material from the prospective study consisted of cDNA or gDNA derived from T cells, B-cell-depleted T cells, or PBMCs. Deeply sampled blood TCRbeta repertoires from subjects exposed to, actively infected with, or recovered from COVID-19 were included in the dataset. A freely available public database, intended as a resource for researchers studying the immune response to SARS-CoV-2, is where the repertoires were released. Samples came from the ongoing ImmuneRACE study (first 160 participants) plus 1,254 subjects from 6 global collaborators. Sample metadata almost always included a de-identified subject ID, COVID-19 status, age in years and sex. Where available, HLA class I and class II types were taken from metadata supplied by the sample provider and were not determined by assay-based typing. Results and caveats for the whole study, not just this receptor: How much clinical and demographic metadata was included differed by source and by participant, and the metadata was provided uncurated.

TCRbeta CDR3 regions were amplified from genomic DNA by means of the immunoSEQ Assay, a bias-controlled multiplex PCR. In the original analysis: Nucleated cell counts per sample were estimated from amplification of reference gene primers within the assay. To quantify the absolute abundance of each unique TCRbeta CDR3 rearrangement, sequence reads were collapsed and filtered. For each sample, productive Simpson clonality was calculated as the square root of Simpson's diversity index across productive rearrangements. TCRdb obtained this table from immuneACCESS and retained in-frame rearrangements with V and J assigned. These tables miss some clones; where compared with another copy, unresolved V genes account for less than half of the shortfall, and the remainder is unexplained. Clone size and V and J calls were adopted from that table, with D and trimming inferred from the DNA. The sample data list fewer than 300,000 clones, and roughly 90% of these were observed just once. Together, the top ten hold about 2.1% of the sample.

Turning to this clone: The antigen this receptor binds is unknown. Base qualities were left out, and no much larger clone turns up one base away.

V loses 6 bases at its end and J loses 6 bases; junction bases beyond the gene matches: 8. The germline V gene supplies CDR1 SNHLY and CDR2 FYNNEI. Reading from cysteine to phenylalanine, the CDR3 counts 15 amino acids. Left in the record is the CDR3 DNA by itself, 45 bases read in frame from the first base. Participants in the prospective study were enrolled through a virtual design, were aged roughly 18 to 100 years, and lived in roughly 25 United States geographic areas. In the prospective study, participants were assigned to cohorts based on the clinical history participants reported in a screening survey and a study questionnaire. Mobile phlebotomists in the prospective study collected whole blood, serum and a nasopharyngeal or oropharyngeal swab from every participant. Additional blood draws and questionnaires over an approximately two-month period could optionally be provided by prospective study participants. Blood samples from the prospective study were shipped frozen or at room temperature prior to DNA extraction.

The TCR originated in a woman in her 40s with acute COVID-19. Sequenced material: PBMCs or T cells enriched from blood (not recorded which). The V and J genes are TRBV2 and TRBJ2-3, and 11 junctional nucleotides match TRBD2. The CDR3 in this case is CASRASGGQRDTQYF. Here is the DNA: TGTGCCAGCAGGGCTAGCGGGGGGCAGAGGGATACGCAGTATTTT.